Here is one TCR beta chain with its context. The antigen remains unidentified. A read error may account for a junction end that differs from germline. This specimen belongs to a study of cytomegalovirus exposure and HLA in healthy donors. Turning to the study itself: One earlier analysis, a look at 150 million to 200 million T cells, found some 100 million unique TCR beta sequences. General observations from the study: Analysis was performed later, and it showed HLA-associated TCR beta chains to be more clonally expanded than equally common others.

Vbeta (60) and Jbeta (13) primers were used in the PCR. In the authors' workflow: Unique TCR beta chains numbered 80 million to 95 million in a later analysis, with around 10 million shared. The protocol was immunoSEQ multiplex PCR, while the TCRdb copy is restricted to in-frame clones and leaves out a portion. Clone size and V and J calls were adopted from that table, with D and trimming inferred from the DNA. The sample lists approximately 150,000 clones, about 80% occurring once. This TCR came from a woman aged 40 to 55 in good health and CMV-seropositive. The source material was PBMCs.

CDR3 amino acids: CASSPPSVYEQFF. DNA of the CDR3: TGTGCTAGCAGTCCCCCTAGCGTGTATGAGCAGTTCTTC. The chain is built from TRBV7-7 and TRBJ2-1; maybe TRBD2 (6 bases). Per the germline V gene, CDR1 is SSHAT and CDR2 is FNYEAQ (reference sequence). This CDR3 is 13 amino acids long.